A selection of T cell receptor beta chains follows, all from one sample in a study of T cell repertoires in cytomegalovirus infection. One entry per CDR3 protein results from TCRdb running MiXCR on the reads. Among about 530,000 distinct CDR3 sequences listed, about a quarter were seen once. The sequenced material came from PBMCs. The source is a human donor in good health (CMV status not recorded). Some clones in this sample may be carry-over from other donors' samples. CDR3s include the opening cysteine and the closing phenylalanine or tryptophan. The D gene is left open where the match is weak. For some rows the clone size is stated as once, few or many, or as a class when expanded; others skip it.

size | J | length | D | V | DNA | CDR3
NA | TRBJ2-3 | 13 | NA | TRBV6-2/TRBV6-3 | TGTGCCAGCAGTACGGGAGACACAGATACGCAGTATTTT | CASSTGDTDTQYF
few | TRBJ2-1 | 15 | TRBD2 | TRBV7-8 | TGTGCCAGCAGCTTATGGGCGGGAGTAGACGATGAGCAGTTCTTC | CASSLWAGVDDEQFF
NA | TRBJ1-5 | 14 | NA | TRBV6-2/TRBV6-3 | TGTGCCAGCAGTAGGGACAACCAGAGGCTGCCCCAGCATTTT | CASSRDNQRLPQHF
once | TRBJ2-1 | 15 | NA | TRBV29-1 | TGCAGCGTACCACAGGGGGGGAGAGGTCTTGGTGAGCAGTTCTTC | CSVPQGGRGLGEQFF
few | TRBJ1-1 | 13 | TRBD1 | TRBV19 | TGTGCCAGCCAGGGGGGCGTGAACACTGAAGCTTTCTTT | CASQGGVNTEAFF
few | TRBJ2-3 | 17 | NA | TRBV7-2 | TGTGCCAGCAGTTTTGCCCCTCAGGGGGGTCTCACAGATACGCAGTATTTT | CASSFAPQGGLTDTQYF
many | TRBJ2-5 | 14 | NA | TRBV7-9 | TGTGCCAGCAGCTTAGACAAGCGGCAAGAGACCCAGTACTTC | CASSLDKRQETQYF
NA | TRBJ2-5 | 15 | NA | TRBV7-8 | TGTGCGACTCAGCCCAGTCGGGGTGTTGGCGAGACCCAGTACTTC | CATQPSRGVGETQYF
few | TRBJ1-6 | 15 | NA | TRBV12-3/TRBV12-4 | TGTGCCAGCAGCAACAGAGGACAGCATAATTCACCCCTCCACTTT | CASSNRGQHNSPLHF
many | TRBJ1-4 | 14 | NA | TRBV7-2 | TGTGCCAGCAGCTTACGACAGGAGAGTGAAAAACTGTTTTTT | CASSLRQESEKLFF
NA | TRBJ1-3 | 12 | NA | TRBV7-9 | TGTGCCAGCAGCCCGTCGGGCGCCACCATATATTTT | CASSPSGATIYF
NA | TRBJ1-5 | 16 | TRBD1 | TRBV7-8 | TGTGCCAGCAGCTTAGCGCCGGGGACAGGGGTTCAGCCCCAGCATTTT | CASSLAPGTGVQPQHF
few | TRBJ1-5 | 16 | NA | TRBV28 | TGTGCCAGCAGCCCCCACGGGGAGGGGGGCAATCAGCCCCAGCATTTT | CASSPHGEGGNQPQHF
NA | TRBJ1-1 | 18 | NA | TRBV7-4 | TGTGCCAGCAGCTTCCCCCTAGACACTCTAACCTTGAACACTGAAGCTTTCTTT | CASSFPLDTLTLNTEAFF
many | TRBJ2-1 | 15 | TRBD2 | TRBV7-9 | TGTGCCAGCAGCCTCCTAGCGGGATCGTTGAATGAGCAGTTCTTC | CASSLLAGSLNEQFF
NA | TRBJ1-3 | 16 | TRBD1 | TRBV20-1 | TGCAGTGCTAGAGGCCTCGGACAGGAGACTGGAAACACCATATATTTT | CSARGLGQETGNTIYF
few | TRBJ1-1 | 17 | NA | TRBV10-3 | TGTGCCATCAGTGAGGAAATATGGGCTCTCGGTCCCACTGAAGCTTTCTTT | CAISEEIWALGPTEAFF
NA | TRBJ2-1 | 16 | NA | TRBV12-3/TRBV12-4 | TGTGCCAGCAGACCGGAGGGCCTCCGAGACGACAATGAGCAGTTCTTC | CASRPEGLRDDNEQFF
few | TRBJ1-1 | 15 | NA | TRBV7-9 | TGTGCCAGCAGCTTACTGGCAGGAGGTGACACTGAAGCTTTCTTT | CASSLLAGGDTEAFF
NA | TRBJ2-5 | 16 | NA | TRBV27 | TGTGCCAGCAGTTTATTGCAAACAGGGCTCCCAGAGACCCAGTACTTC | CASSLLQTGLPETQYF
many | TRBJ2-2 | 13 | NA | TRBV7-8 | TGTGCCAGCAGCTTACAGGGCACCGGGGAGCTGTTTTTT | CASSLQGTGELFF
many | TRBJ1-3 | 17 | NA | TRBV7-9 | TGTGCCAGCAGCTTGAGAACCGGACCGTTCTCTGGAAACACCATATATTTT | CASSLRTGPFSGNTIYF